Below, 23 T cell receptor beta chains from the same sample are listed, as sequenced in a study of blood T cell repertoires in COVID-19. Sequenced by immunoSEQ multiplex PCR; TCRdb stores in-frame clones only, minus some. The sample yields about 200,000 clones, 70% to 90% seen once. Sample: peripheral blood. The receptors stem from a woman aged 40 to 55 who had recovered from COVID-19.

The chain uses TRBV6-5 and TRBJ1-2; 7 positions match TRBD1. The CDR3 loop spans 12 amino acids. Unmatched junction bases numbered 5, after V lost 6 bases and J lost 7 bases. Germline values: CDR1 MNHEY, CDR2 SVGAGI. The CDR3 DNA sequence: TGTGCCAGCAGCTCAGGGGGGCTTGGCTACACCTTC. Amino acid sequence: CASSSGGLGYTF.

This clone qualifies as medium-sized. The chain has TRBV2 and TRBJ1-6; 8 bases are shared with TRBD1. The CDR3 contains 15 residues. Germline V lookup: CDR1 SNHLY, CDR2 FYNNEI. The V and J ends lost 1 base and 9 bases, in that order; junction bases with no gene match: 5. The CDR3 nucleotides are TGTGCCAGCAGTGAAGGACAGGGGATCGCTTCACCCCTCCACTTT. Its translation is CASSEGQGIASPLHF.

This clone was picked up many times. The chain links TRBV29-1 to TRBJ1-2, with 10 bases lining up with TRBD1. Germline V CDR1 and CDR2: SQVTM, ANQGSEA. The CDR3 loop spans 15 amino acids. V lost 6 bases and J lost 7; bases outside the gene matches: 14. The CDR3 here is CSVGTRQGAFGGYTF. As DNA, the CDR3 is TGCAGCGTCGGAACCCGACAGGGGGCATTTGGTGGCTACACCTTC.

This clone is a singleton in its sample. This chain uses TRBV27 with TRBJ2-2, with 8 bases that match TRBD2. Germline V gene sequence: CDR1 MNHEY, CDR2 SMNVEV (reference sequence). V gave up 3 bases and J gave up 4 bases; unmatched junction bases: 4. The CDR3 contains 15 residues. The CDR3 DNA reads TGTGCCAGCAGTTTTGGTCGGGAGGGCACCGGGGAGCTGTTTTTT. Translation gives CASSFGREGTGELFF.

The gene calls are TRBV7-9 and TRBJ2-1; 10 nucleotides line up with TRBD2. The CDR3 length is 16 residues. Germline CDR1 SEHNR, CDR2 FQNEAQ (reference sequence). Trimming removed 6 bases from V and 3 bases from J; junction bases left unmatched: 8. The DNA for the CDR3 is TGTGCCAGCAGTTCTCCGGGACTAGCGATCTACAATGAGCAGTTCTTC. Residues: CASSSPGLAIYNEQFF. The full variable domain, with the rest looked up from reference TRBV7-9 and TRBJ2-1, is DTGVSQNPRHKITKRGQNVTFRCDPISEHNRLYWYRQTLGQGPEFLTYFQNEAQLEKSRLLSDRFSAERPKGSFSTLEIQRTEQGDSAMYLCASSSPGLAIYNEQFFGPGTRLTVL.

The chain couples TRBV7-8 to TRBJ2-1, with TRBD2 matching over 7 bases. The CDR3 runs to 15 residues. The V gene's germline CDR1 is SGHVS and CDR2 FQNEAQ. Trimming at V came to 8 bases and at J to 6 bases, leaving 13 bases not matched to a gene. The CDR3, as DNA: TGTGCCAGCGGGGGGGGGACTTGGACGCTCAATGAGCAGTTCTTC. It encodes CASGGGTWTLNEQFF. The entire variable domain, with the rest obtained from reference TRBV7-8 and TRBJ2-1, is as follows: GAGVSQSPRYKVAKRGQDVALRCDPISGHVSLFWYQQALGQGPEFLTYFQNEAQLDKSGLPSDRFFAERPEGSVSTLKIQRTQQEDSAVYLCASGGGTWTLNEQFFGPGTRLTVL.

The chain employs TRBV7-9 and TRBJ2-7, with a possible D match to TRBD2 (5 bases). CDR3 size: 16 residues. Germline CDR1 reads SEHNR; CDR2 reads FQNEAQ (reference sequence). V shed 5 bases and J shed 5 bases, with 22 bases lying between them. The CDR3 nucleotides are TGTGCCAGCAGCCCTCCCCGAGGGATGAGCATCCACGAGCAGTACTTC. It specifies CASSPPRGMSIHEQYF. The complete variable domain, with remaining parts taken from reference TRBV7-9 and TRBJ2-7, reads DTGVSQNPRHKITKRGQNVTFRCDPISEHNRLYWYRQTLGQGPEFLTYFQNEAQLEKSRLLSDRFSAERPKGSFSTLEIQRTEQGDSAMYLCASSPPRGMSIHEQYFGPGTRLTVT.

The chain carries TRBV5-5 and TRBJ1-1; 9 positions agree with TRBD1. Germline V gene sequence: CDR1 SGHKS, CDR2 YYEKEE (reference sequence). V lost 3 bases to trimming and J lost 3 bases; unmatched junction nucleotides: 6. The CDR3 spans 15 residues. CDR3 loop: CASSWRTGGDTEAFF. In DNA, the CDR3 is TGTGCCAGCAGCTGGAGAACAGGGGGCGACACTGAAGCTTTCTTT.

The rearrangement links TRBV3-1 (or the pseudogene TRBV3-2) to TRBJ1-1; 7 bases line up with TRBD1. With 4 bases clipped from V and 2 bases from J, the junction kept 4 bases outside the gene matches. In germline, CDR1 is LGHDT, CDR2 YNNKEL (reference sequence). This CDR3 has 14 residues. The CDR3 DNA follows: TGTGCCAGCAGCCCCAGGGGGGCTAACACTGAAGCTTTCTTT. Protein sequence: CASSPRGANTEAFF.

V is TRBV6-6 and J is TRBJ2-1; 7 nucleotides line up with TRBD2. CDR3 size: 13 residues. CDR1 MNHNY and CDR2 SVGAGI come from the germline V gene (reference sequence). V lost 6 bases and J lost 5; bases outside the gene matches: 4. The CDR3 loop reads CASRRGLDNEQFF. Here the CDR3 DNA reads TGTGCCAGCAGACGAGGACTAGACAATGAGCAGTTCTTC.

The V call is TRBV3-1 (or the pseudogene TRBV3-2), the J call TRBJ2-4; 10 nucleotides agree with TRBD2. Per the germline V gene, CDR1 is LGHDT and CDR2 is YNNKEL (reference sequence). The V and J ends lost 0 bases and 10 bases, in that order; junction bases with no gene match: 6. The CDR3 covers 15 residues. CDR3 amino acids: CASSQDHASGRIQYF. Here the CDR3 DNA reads TGTGCCAGCAGCCAAGATCACGCTAGCGGGAGAATTCAGTACTTC.

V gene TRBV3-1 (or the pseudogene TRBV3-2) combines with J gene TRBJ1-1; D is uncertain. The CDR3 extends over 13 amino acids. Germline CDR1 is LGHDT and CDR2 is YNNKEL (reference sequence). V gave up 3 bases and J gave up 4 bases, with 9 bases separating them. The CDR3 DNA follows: TGTGCCAGCAGCCATTCGTCTTCCACTGAAGCTTTCTTT. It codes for CASSHSSSTEAFF.

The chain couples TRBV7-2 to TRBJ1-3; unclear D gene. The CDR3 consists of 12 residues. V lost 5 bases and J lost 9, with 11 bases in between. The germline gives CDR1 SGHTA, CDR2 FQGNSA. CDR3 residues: CASSAPSGTIYF. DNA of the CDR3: TGTGCCAGCAGCGCACCCAGCGGCACCATATATTTT.

CDR3 DNA: TGTGCCAGTATTAGTCAGGGCGGCCCGAACTATGGCTACACCTTC. It translates to CASISQGGPNYGYTF. The chain combines TRBV19 with TRBJ1-2, with D perhaps TRBD1 (5 bases). Germline CDR1 reads LNHDA; CDR2 reads SQIVND (reference sequence). Between the trimmed V and J ends, which lost 7 bases and 2 bases, there was a span of 17 bases. This CDR3 comprises 15 residues.

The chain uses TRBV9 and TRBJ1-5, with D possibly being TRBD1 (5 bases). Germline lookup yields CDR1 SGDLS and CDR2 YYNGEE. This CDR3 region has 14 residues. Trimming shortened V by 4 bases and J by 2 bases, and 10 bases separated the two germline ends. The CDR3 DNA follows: TGTGCCAGCAGCCCGGGGGGGGGCAATCAGCCCCAGCATTTT. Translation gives CASSPGGGNQPQHF. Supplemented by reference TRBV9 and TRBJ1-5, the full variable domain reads DSGVTQTPKHLITATGQRVTLRCSPRSGDLSVYWYQQSLDQGLQFLIQYYNGEERAKGNILERFSAQQFPDLHSELNLSSLELGDSALYFCASSPGGGNQPQHFGDGTRLSIL.

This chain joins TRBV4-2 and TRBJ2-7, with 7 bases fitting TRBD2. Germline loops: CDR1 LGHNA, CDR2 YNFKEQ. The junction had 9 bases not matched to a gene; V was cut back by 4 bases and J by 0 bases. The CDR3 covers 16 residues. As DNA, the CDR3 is TGTGCCAGCAGCCCGTCACTAGCGTCGAGCTCCTACGAGCAGTACTTC. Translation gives CASSPSLASSSYEQYF.

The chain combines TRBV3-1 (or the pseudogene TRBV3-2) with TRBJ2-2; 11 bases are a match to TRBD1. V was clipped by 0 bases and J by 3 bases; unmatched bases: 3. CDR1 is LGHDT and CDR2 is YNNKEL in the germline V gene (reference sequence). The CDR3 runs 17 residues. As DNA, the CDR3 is TGTGCCAGCAGCCAAGACGGACAGGGGGCCCACACCGGGGAGCTGTTTTTT. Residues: CASSQDGQGAHTGELFF.

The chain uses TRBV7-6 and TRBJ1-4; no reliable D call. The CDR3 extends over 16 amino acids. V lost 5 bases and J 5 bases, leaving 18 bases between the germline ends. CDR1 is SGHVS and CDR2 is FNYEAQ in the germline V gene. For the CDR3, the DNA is TGTGCCAGCAGCGACACGCTTAAGAATAAAAATGAAAAACTGTTTTTT. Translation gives CASSDTLKNKNEKLFF. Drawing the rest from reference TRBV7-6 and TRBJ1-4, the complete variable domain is GAGVSQSPRYKVTKRGQDVALRCDPISGHVSLYWYRQALGQGPEFLTYFNYEAQQDKSGLPNDRFSAERPEGSISTLTIQRTEQRDSAMYRCASSDTLKNKNEKLFFGSGTQLSVL.

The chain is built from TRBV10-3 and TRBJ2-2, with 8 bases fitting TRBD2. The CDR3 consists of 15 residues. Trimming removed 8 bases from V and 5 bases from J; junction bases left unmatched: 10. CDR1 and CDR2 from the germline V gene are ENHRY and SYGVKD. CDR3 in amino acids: CAIGGAGEGTGELFF. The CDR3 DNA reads TGTGCCATCGGAGGAGCGGGAGAAGGGACCGGGGAGCTGTTTTTT.

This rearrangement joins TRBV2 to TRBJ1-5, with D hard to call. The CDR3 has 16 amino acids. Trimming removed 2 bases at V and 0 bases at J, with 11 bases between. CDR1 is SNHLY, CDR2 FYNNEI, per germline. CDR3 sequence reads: CASSELGLYSNQPQHF. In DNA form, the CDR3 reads TGTGCCAGCAGTGAACTGGGCCTCTATAGCAATCAGCCCCAGCATTTT.

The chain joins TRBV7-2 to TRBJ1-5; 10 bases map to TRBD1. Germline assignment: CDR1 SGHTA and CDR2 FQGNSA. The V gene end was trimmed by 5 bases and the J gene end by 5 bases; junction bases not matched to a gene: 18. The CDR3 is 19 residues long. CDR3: CASSPQPLGQGMRDQPQHF. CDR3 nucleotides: TGTGCCAGCAGCCCCCAACCCCTGGGACAGGGGATGAGGGATCAGCCCCAGCATTTT.

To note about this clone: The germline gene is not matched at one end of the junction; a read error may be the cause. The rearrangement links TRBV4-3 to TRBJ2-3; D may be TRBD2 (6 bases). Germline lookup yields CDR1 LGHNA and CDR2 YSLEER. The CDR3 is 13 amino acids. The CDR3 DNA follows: TGCGCCACTGGGGACGGGAGCAAAGATACGCAGTATTTT. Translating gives CATGDGSKDTQYF.

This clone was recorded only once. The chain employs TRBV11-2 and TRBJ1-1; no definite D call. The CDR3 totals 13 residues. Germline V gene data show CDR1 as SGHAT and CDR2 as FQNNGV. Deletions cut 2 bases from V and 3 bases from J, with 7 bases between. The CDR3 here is CASSLREDTEAFF. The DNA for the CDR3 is TGTGCCAGCAGCTTAAGGGAGGACACTGAAGCTTTCTTT.